This T cell receptor (beta chain) was sequenced during a study of T cell responses to AZD1222 COVID-19 vaccine (TCRdb year 2021). Turning to the overall study: Because spike-specific TCR depth and breadth did not differ between the two schedules, AZD1222 recipients who got a second dose at roughly 4 weeks were pooled with those who got a second dose at roughly 12 weeks. TCR sequencing was performed for roughly 250 trial participants, of whom 200 to 210 were given two doses of AZD1222 and around 26 were given two doses of MenACWY control vaccine. Trial participants were enrolled into age subgroups of 18-55, 56-69 and 70-plus years, which contained around 150, 29 and 61 TCR-sequenced participants, respectively.

The CDR3 regions of human TCRbeta chains were analyzed by immunosequencing. The source study handled its data this way. TCRs in the repertoires were matched against a reference library of SARS-CoV-2-specific TCRs that had been generated with the MIRA antigen-specificity platform. Breadth was defined as the fraction of unique TCRs that were SARS-CoV-2-associated. Depth was defined as the fraction of total T cells that were SARS-CoV-2-associated. Using the MIRA data, each spike-specific TCR was mapped to the spike region that the TCR reacts to and placed in a CD4 or CD8 class. Log10-transformed breadth and depth values were compared by one-way ANOVA with Sidak's multiple comparisons tests. Here the immuneACCESS table is served through TCRdb, limited to in-frame sequences with V and J called. Missing clones are a known gap in these copies; in checked studies unresolved V genes cover under half, and the rest lacks a known reason. D and trimming come from the DNA, and the V and J calls and clone size come from that table. The sample yields 95,000 to 150,000 clones; approximately 88% were counted once. Roughly 1.6% of the sample rests with the top ten.

What this sample's time point label stands for: baseline before first vaccination. Vaccinee samples were obtained from the UK trials COV001 and COV002, which included a single-blind randomized controlled phase 2/3 trial of AZD1222 (ChAdOx1 nCoV-19) in healthy adults. For TCRbeta chain sequencing, PBMC samples were collected from trial participants at day 0 and at day 28 after the second dose. In regard to this clone: There is no known antigen for this receptor. No qualities accompany the bases; no much larger clone lies one base away.

On the study overall, not on this receptor specifically: Reportedly, almost half of the unique spike-specific TCRs recognized epitopes lying outside the regions that are mutated in the B.1.351 and B.1.1.7 variants. In the small 56-69-year group, the increase in depth fell short of significance, most likely because of low power. A significant rise in spike-specific TCR breadth and depth was observed after two AZD1222 doses relative to day 0 and relative to MenACWY recipients. Only five to seven AZD1222 recipients were SARS-CoV-2 seropositive at baseline, limiting conclusions about previously exposed vaccinees. Most participants were white British and females outnumbered males, and the authors suggested that clonal diversity may have been underestimated. Because no day 14 peak-response samples were available, the repertoires could be characterized only after the peak T cell response. The whole spike protein was spanned by vaccine-associated CD4 TCRs, and dominant responses were seen in regions 160-218 and 743-854.

Looking up the germline V gene yields CDR1 SNHLY and CDR2 FYNNEI. Its CDR3 holds 13 amino acids, cysteine through phenylalanine. The entry retains the CDR3 DNA only, 39 bases that are in frame from base 1. Trimming removed 2 bases from V and 6 bases from J, leaving 11 bases between the germline ends. The rearranged chain carries TRBV2 and TRBJ2-7; confidence is insufficient to name the D gene. The TCR originated in an adult in good health. The sample in question was peripheral blood, obtained on day 0 of AZD1222 vaccination. The DNA sequence is TGTGCCAGCAGTGAAACTCGGTGGGGCGAGCAGTACTTC. The encoded protein is CASSETRWGEQYF.